Presented here are 21 T cell receptor beta chains from one specimen sequenced in a study of CD8 T cells in Susac syndrome (dated by TCRdb to between 2018 and 2020). To prepare the library, the immunoSEQ multiplex PCR assay was applied. RNA was extracted with the RNeasy kit and 0.5 to 1 ug was reverse transcribed using random hexamers. TCRdb trimmed public reads at Q25 via fastp, called clones via MiXCR and kept in-frame beta chains. CDR3 protein duplicates are merged, each entry listing the most common genes and DNA. For this sample there are 180,000 or so distinct CDR3 sequences; 85% to 95% appear just once. The ten largest clonotypes hold 0.1% of the sample. Input material: CD4+ T cells from PBMCs. Receptors originate from a human donor in good health.

The rearrangement links TRBV30 to TRBJ2-7; D remains ambiguous. The CDR3 length is 13 residues. Germline CDR1 GTSNPN, CDR2 SVGIG (reference sequence). Trimming took 2 bases from V and 0 from J, leaving 8 bases between them. CDR3 nucleotides: TGTGCCTGGAGTACGGAGAGCTCCTACGAGCAGTACTTC. The encoded protein is CAWSTESSYEQYF.

This chain's CDR3 is CASSLQRPRGQPQHF. The CDR3 coding sequence is TGTGCCAGCAGTCTACAGCGGCCTCGGGGTCAGCCCCAGCATTTT. This chain uses TRBV12-3 or TRBV12-4 with TRBJ1-5; D gene ambiguous. With 5 bases removed from V and 6 bases from J, the gap between germline ends came to 17 bases. There are 15 residues in the CDR3.

This chain uses TRBV5-4 with TRBJ2-1, with TRBD1 as a possible D gene (5 bases). This CDR3 is 17 amino acids long. Trimming pared 1 base from V and 0 bases from J, leaving 14 bases between. Germline assignment: CDR1 SGHNT and CDR2 YYREEE (reference sequence). For the CDR3, the DNA is TGTGCCAGCAGCTTGATACAGGACACATTCTCCTACAATGAGCAGTTCTTC. It codes for CASSLIQDTFSYNEQFF. Full variable domain (remainder filled in from reference TRBV5-4 and TRBJ2-1): ETGVTQSPTHLIKTRGQQVTLRCSSQSGHNTVSWYQQALGQGPQFIFQYYREEENGRGNFPPRFSGLQFPNYSSELNVNALELDDSALYLCASSLIQDTFSYNEQFFGPGTRLTVL.

The chain is built from TRBV20-1 and TRBJ2-1; 8 bases are shared with TRBD2. Germline CDR1 is DFQATT and CDR2 is SNEGSKA (reference sequence). This CDR3 region has 16 residues. Trimming at V came to 6 bases and at J to 7 bases, leaving 17 bases not matched to a gene. This chain's CDR3 is CSAQEPGLGFENEQFF. The CDR3 DNA sequence: TGCAGTGCCCAAGAACCGGGACTAGGGTTTGAGAATGAGCAGTTCTTC.

This chain uses TRBV19 with TRBJ2-3; 8 nucleotides match TRBD2. The V segment lost 8 bases and the J segment 2 bases; nucleotides outside the gene matches: 6. Germline V gives CDR1 LNHDA, CDR2 SQIVND (reference sequence). This CDR3 contains 14 residues. The CDR3 nucleotides read TGTGCCAGTTCCCTAGCGGGTGACACAGATACGCAGTATTTT. Amino acid sequence: CASSLAGDTDTQYF.

The V gene is TRBV28, the J gene TRBJ2-2, with TRBD1 matching over 12 bases. This CDR3 region has 15 residues. Trimming cost V 4 bases and J 5 bases; bases outside gene matches: 2. Germline CDR1 MDHEN, CDR2 SYDVKM. The CDR3 loop is CASSWDRGRTGELFF. The DNA for the CDR3 is TGTGCCAGCAGTTGGGACAGGGGGCGAACCGGGGAGCTGTTTTTT.

This clonotype was seen a handful of times. This chain uses TRBV12-3 or TRBV12-4 with TRBJ1-5, with a weak D call TRBD1 (5 bases). The CDR3 is made up of 14 amino acids. V lost 2 bases and J lost 6, with 11 bases in between. DNA of the CDR3: TGTGCCAGCAGTTTATCCCAGGGAGGTCAGCCCCAGCATTTT. Amino acids: CASSLSQGGQPQHF.

The CDR3 sequence is CASSLSGTGYDEQYF. CDR3 nucleotides: TGTGCCAGCAGCTTATCCGGGACAGGGTATGACGAGCAGTACTTC. The rearrangement uses TRBV11-2 and TRBJ2-7, with 9 nucleotides matching TRBD1. CDR3 length: 15 amino acids. Trimming took 2 bases from V and 5 from J; bases not matched to a gene: 7. Germline lookup yields CDR1 SGHAT and CDR2 FQNNGV.

The chain joins TRBV12-3 or TRBV12-4 to TRBJ1-2, with D hard to call. The CDR3 spans 13 residues. Trimming stripped 1 base from V and 2 bases from J, with 5 bases between. This chain's CDR3 is CASSLGGNYGYTF. CDR3 coding DNA: TGTGCCAGCAGTTTAGGCGGGAACTATGGCTACACCTTC.

The chain employs TRBV27 and TRBJ2-4; no reliable D call. The CDR3 totals 14 residues. Trimming took off 5 bases at V and 1 base at J, with 9 bases between the two ends. The V gene's germline CDR1 is MNHEY and CDR2 SMNVEV (reference sequence). The CDR3 spells CASSRLLAKNIQYF. Here the CDR3 DNA reads TGTGCCAGCAGTCGCCTTTTGGCCAAAAACATTCAGTACTTC.

The V gene is TRBV5-1, the J gene TRBJ2-5; no reliable D call. Germline V CDR1 and CDR2: SGHRS, YFSETQ. V lost 0 bases and J 2 bases, leaving 17 bases between the germline ends. The CDR3 spans 17 residues. This CDR3 is CASSLVVIGLHQETQYF. The CDR3 nucleotides read TGCGCCAGCAGCTTGGTTGTTATAGGGTTACATCAAGAGACCCAGTACTTC.

This chain uses TRBV20-1 with TRBJ2-1; D not resolved. The CDR3 loop spans 15 amino acids. CDR1 and CDR2 from the germline V gene are DFQATT and SNEGSKA (reference sequence). V was trimmed by 4 bases and J by 4 bases, leaving 17 bases between them. CDR3 bases: TGCAGTGCTACCCCGCTTGTGGCGGCTTACAATGAGCAGTTCTTC. This gives the protein CSATPLVAAYNEQFF.

The chain combines TRBV4-3 with TRBJ2-7; TRBD2 agrees at 12 bases. CDR1 and CDR2 from the germline V gene are LGHNA and YSLEER. Trimming took 4 bases from V and 4 from J; bases not matched to a gene: 5. This CDR3 spans 15 amino acids. CDR3 coding DNA: TGCGCCAGCAGCCTGGGGACTAGCGGGCGGTACGAGCAGTACTTC. It codes for CASSLGTSGRYEQYF.

The chain recombines TRBV7-2 with TRBJ2-1; 11 bases are a match to TRBD2. The V gene end was trimmed by 5 bases and the J gene end by 6 bases; junction bases not matched to a gene: 9. The germline V gene has CDR1 SGHTA and CDR2 FQGNSA. CDR3 length equals 16 residues. The CDR3 DNA reads as TGTGCCAGCAGCGCCCTTGGACTAGCGGGCTCCAATGAGCAGTTCTTC. It yields the protein CASSALGLAGSNEQFF.

The chain combines TRBV29-1 with TRBJ1-2, with TRBD1 matching over 10 bases. This CDR3 spans 13 amino acids. Germline V CDR1 and CDR2: SQVTM, ANQGSEA. The V and J ends lost 4 bases and 3 bases, in that order; junction bases with no gene match: 2. The CDR3 spells CSVGQGADYGYTF. The CDR3 DNA sequence: TGCAGCGTTGGACAGGGGGCAGACTATGGCTACACCTTC.

The rearrangement uses TRBV28 and TRBJ2-3; D might be TRBD1 (5 bases). Germline V gene lookup returns CDR1 MDHEN and CDR2 SYDVKM. V was shortened by 7 bases and J by 3 bases, with 8 bases between the two germline ends. The CDR3 contains 12 residues. CDR3 loop: CASNPGTDTQYF. For the CDR3, the DNA is TGTGCCAGCAATCCAGGGACAGATACGCAGTATTTT.

The CDR3 DNA is TGTGCCAGTAGCGCCTCGGGAGTCCCCAGGCAAGAGACCCAGTACTTC. Protein: CASSASGVPRQETQYF. This chain links TRBV19 with TRBJ2-5; possibly TRBD2 for D (6 bases). This CDR3 has 16 residues. V was shortened by 6 bases and J by 2 bases, with 19 bases between the two germline ends. From germline, CDR1 is LNHDA and CDR2 SQIVND (reference sequence). Full variable domain (remainder filled in from reference TRBV19 and TRBJ2-5): DGGITQSPKYLFRKEGQNVTLSCEQNLNHDAMYWYRQDPGQGLRLIYYSQIVNDFQKGDIAEGYSVSREKKESFPLTVTSAQKNPTAFYLCASSASGVPRQETQYFGPGTRLLVL.

The chain couples TRBV7-9 to TRBJ1-2, with 8 bases aligning to TRBD1. In germline, CDR1 is SEHNR, CDR2 FQNEAQ (reference sequence). The CDR3 length is 15 residues. The ends lost 0 bases at V and 3 bases at J; junction bases unmatched: 3. The CDR3 reads CASSLAGQEDYGYTF. CDR3 sequence (DNA): TGTGCCAGCAGCTTAGCGGGACAGGAGGACTATGGCTACACCTTC.

The V call is TRBV5-4, the J call TRBJ2-7, with 9 bases fitting TRBD1. The V segment lost 4 bases and the J segment 5 bases; nucleotides outside the gene matches: 4. Germline V gene sequence: CDR1 SGHNT, CDR2 YYREEE (reference sequence). The CDR3 runs 13 residues. The CDR3 region has the DNA TGTGCCAGCAGCAGGACAGGGGTTAACGAGCAGTACTTC. Amino acids: CASSRTGVNEQYF.

The chain is built from TRBV30 and TRBJ1-5; D is possibly TRBD1 (6 bases). The CDR3 length is 14 residues. The germline CDR1 and CDR2 sequences are GTSNPN and SVGIG (reference sequence). Trimming shortened V by 1 base and J by 7 bases, and 14 bases separated the two germline ends. The CDR3 here is CAWSGGAEMQPQHF. The CDR3 DNA is TGTGCCTGGAGTGGGGGGGCGGAGATGCAGCCCCAGCATTTT.

The chain combines TRBV7-8 with TRBJ1-2, with a tentative D call TRBD1 (5 bases). This CDR3 has 15 residues. With 5 bases removed from V and 6 bases from J, the gap between germline ends came to 19 bases. Germline V gene sequence: CDR1 SGHVS, CDR2 FQNEAQ. CDR3 DNA: TGTGCCAGCAGCCCAGATAGCAGGGCTAGCCATGGCTACACCTTC. Amino acids: CASSPDSRASHGYTF. The whole variable domain, remainder taken from reference TRBV7-8 and TRBJ1-2, is GAGVSQSPRYKVAKRGQDVALRCDPISGHVSLFWYQQALGQGPEFLTYFQNEAQLDKSGLPSDRFFAERPEGSVSTLKIQRTQQEDSAVYLCASSPDSRASHGYTFGSGTRLTVV.